This TCR beta chain was documented in a study of T-cell memory formation after mild COVID-19. The study's findings and limits: A second wave expanding day 15 to 37 was CD4+-biased; contracting clones were balanced. Mostly located in CM and EM were contracting CD4+ clones, with contracting CD8+ clones located in EMRA.

Trimming stripped 4 bases from V and 5 bases from J, with 16 bases between. Germline-derived CDR1 and CDR2 are SGHNT and YYREEE (reference sequence). The CDR3 loop spans 15 amino acids. It was 5'RACE with constant-segment primers that produced the TCR alpha and TCR beta cDNA libraries, which carried sample barcodes and UMIs. From the 5' RACE reads, TCRdb called clonotypes with MiXCR, one entry per CDR3 protein. The sample records some 490,000 distinct CDR3 sequences, about 18% being singletons. Points on this clonotype: Its cognate antigen is unknown.

The rearrangement links TRBV5-4 to TRBJ1-5; D is possibly TRBD1 (6 bases). Sample: PBMCs or a T cell subset sorted from them (not recorded which). The TCR sequence derives from an adult woman who had mild COVID-19 (a few samples of this study predate the infection). Cell type and time point are not known. For the CDR3, the DNA is TGTGCCAGCAGCCCGGGGGCCGGTTTGGATCAGCCCCAGCATTTT. Amino acids: CASSPGAGLDQPQHF. Variable domain in full (rest from reference TRBV5-4 and TRBJ1-5): ETGVTQSPTHLIKTRGQQVTLRCSSQSGHNTVSWYQQALGQGPQFIFQYYREEENGRGNFPPRFSGLQFPNYSSELNVNALELDDSALYLCASSPGAGLDQPQHFGDGTRLSIL.